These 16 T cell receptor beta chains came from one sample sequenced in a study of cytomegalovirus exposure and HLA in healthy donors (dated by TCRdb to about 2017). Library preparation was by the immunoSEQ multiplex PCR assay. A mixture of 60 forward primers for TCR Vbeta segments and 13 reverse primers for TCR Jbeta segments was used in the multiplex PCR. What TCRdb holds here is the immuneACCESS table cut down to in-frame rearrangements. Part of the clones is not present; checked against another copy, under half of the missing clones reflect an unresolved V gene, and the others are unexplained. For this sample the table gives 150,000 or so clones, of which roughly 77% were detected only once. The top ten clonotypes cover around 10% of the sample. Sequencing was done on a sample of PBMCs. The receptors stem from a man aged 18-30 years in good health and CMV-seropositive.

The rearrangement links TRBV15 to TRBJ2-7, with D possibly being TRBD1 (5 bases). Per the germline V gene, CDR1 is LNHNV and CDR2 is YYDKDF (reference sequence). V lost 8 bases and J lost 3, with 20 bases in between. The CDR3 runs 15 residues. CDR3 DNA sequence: TGTGCCACCCAGTTAGACAGATCCCCGATCTACGAGCAGTACTTC. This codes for CATQLDRSPIYEQYF.

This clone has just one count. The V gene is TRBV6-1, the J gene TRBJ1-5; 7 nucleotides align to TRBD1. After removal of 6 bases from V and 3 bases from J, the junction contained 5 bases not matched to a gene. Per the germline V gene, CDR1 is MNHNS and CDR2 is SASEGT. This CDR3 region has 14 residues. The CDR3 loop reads CASSPGQNNQPQHF. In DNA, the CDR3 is TGTGCCAGCAGCCCGGGACAGAACAATCAGCCCCAGCATTTT.

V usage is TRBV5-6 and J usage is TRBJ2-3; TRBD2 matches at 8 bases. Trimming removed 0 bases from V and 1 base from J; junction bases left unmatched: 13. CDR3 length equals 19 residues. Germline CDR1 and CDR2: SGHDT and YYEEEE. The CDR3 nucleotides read TGTGCCAGCAGCTTGGCGTCATTAATCCGAGCGGGAGGCACAGATACGCAGTATTTT. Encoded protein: CASSLASLIRAGGTDTQYF.

The CDR3 spells CSAPKREAFF. The CDR3 DNA reads TGCAGTGCTCCAAAAAGGGAGGCTTTCTTT. This chain joins TRBV20-1 and TRBJ1-1; D call uncertain. Between the trimmed V and J ends, which lost 5 bases and 11 bases, there was a span of 12 bases. Germline V gives CDR1 DFQATT, CDR2 SNEGSKA (reference sequence). There are 10 residues in the CDR3.

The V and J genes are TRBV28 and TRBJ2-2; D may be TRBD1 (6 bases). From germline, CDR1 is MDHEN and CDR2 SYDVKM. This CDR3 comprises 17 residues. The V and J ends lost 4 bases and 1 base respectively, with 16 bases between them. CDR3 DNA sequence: TGTGCCAGCAGTTCAGTAAATAGACAGGAGAACACCGGGGAGCTGTTTTTT. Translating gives CASSSVNRQENTGELFF.

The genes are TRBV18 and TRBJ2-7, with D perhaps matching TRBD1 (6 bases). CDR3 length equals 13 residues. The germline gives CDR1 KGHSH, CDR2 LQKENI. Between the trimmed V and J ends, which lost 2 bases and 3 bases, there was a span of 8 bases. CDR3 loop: CASSPGQNYEQYF. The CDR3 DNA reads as TGTGCCAGCTCACCAGGACAGAACTACGAGCAGTACTTC. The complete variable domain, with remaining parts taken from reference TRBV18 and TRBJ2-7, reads NAGVMQNPRHLVRRRGQEARLRCSPMKGHSHVYWYRQLPEEGLKFMVYLQKENIIDESGMPKERFSAEFPKEGPSILRIQQVVRGDSAAYFCASSPGQNYEQYFGPGTRLTVT.

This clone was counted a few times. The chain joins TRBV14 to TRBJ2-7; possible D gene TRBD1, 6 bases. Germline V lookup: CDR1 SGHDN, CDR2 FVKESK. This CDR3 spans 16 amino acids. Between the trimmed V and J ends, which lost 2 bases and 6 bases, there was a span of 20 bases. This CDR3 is CASSQLDRDKGSEQYF. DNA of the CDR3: TGTGCCAGCAGCCAATTGGACAGAGATAAGGGGAGCGAGCAGTACTTC.

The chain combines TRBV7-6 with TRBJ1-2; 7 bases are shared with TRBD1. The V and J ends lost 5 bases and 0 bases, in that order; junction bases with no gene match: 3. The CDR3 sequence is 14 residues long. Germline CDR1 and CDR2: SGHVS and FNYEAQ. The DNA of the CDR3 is TGTGCCAGCAGCCCGGGACAGTCTAACTATGGCTACACCTTC. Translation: CASSPGQSNYGYTF.

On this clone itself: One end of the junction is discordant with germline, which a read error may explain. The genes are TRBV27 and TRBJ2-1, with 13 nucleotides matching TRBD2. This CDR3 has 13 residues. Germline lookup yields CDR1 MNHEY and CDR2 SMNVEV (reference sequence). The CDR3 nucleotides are TGTGCCAGCAGTTTCGGACTAGCGGGAGCTTCGGTCTTC. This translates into CASSFGLAGASVF.

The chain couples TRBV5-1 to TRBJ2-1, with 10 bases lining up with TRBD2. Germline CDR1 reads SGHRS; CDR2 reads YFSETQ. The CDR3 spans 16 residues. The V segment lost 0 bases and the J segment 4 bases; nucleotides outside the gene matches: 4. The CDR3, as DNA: TGCGCCAGCAGCTTGGACCTAGCGGGAGCGTACAATGAGCAGTTCTTC. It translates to CASSLDLAGAYNEQFF.

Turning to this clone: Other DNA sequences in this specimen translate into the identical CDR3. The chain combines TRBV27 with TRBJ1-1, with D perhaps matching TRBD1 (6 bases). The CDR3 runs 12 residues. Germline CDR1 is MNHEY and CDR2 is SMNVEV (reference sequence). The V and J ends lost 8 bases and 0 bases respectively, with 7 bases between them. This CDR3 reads CASQGMNTEAFF. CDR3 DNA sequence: TGTGCCAGCCAGGGGATGAACACTGAAGCTTTCTTT.

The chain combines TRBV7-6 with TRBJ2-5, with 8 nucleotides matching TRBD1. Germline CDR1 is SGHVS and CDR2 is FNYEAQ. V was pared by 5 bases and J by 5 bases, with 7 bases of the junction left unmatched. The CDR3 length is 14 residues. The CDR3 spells CASSTGQGLETQYF. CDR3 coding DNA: TGTGCCAGCAGCACAGGACAGGGTTTGGAGACCCAGTACTTC.

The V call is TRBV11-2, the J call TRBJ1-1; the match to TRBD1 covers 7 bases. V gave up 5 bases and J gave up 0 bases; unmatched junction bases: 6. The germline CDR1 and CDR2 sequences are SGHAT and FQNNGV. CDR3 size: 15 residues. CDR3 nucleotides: TGTGCCAGCAGCCGGGGACAGAGAATGAACACTGAAGCTTTCTTT. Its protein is CASSRGQRMNTEAFF.

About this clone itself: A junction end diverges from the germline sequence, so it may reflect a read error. CDR3 protein: CSSRYGTGGGEQYF. Here the CDR3 DNA reads TGTTCCAGCAGATACGGGACAGGGGGTGGCGAGCAGTACTTC. J is TRBJ2-7 and V is TRBV7-9; 11 nucleotides agree with TRBD1. Germline-derived CDR1 and CDR2 are SEHNR and FQNEAQ (reference sequence). The CDR3 has 14 residues.

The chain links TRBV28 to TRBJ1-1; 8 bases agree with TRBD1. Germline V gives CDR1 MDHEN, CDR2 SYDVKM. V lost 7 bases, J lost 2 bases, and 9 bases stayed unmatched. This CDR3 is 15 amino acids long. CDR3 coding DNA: TGTGCCAGCAAGTGGGGGGACAGGAAAAACACTGAAGCTTTCTTT. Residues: CASKWGDRKNTEAFF.

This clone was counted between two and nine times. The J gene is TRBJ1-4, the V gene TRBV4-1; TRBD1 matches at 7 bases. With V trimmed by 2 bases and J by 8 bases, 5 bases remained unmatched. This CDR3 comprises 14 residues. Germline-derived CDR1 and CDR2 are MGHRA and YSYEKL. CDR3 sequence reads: CASSQRSGGEKLFF. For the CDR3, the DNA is TGCGCCAGCAGCCAACGTTCAGGGGGAGAAAAACTGTTTTTT.